Each of the 18 T cell receptor beta chains below was sequenced from the same sample in a study of CD8+ T cells in alopecia areata. After isolation, RNA underwent reverse transcription to generate cDNA as the sequencing template. The data were produced by immunoSEQ multiplex PCR, yet TCRdb's version contains in-frame clones alone and is incomplete. The sample includes 90,000 to 100,000 clones, over 40% of them seen just once. Sequencing was performed on CD4+ T cells sorted from blood. These receptors all stem from a human donor with alopecia areata.

The chain has TRBV29-1 and TRBJ2-1, with D uncertain. Germline V gene data show CDR1 as SQVTM and CDR2 as ANQGSEA. The CDR3 consists of 12 residues. V was cut by 3 bases and J by 2 bases, with 5 bases left in between. DNA of the CDR3: TGCAGCGTTGAGCCCCCCTACAATGAGCAGTTCTTC. Translation: CSVEPPYNEQFF.

This rearrangement joins TRBV4-2 to TRBJ1-5, with D unclear. The CDR3 is 11 residues long. The germline V gene has CDR1 LGHNA and CDR2 YNFKEQ. The germline V and J ends were trimmed by 3 bases and 6 bases, with 3 bases remaining between them. In DNA, the CDR3 is TGTGCCAGCAGCCAGAGTCAGCCCCAGCATTTT. This encodes CASSQSQPQHF.

This clone came up a few times. The genes are TRBV11-2 and TRBJ2-2; 10 bases map to TRBD2. Germline CDR1 reads SGHAT; CDR2 reads FQNNGV. The CDR3 is 16 amino acids. With V trimmed by 5 bases and J by 7 bases, 10 bases remained unmatched. CDR3 sequence: CASSPQAGGVDGELFF. CDR3 nucleotides: TGTGCCAGCAGCCCCCAAGCGGGGGGGGTTGACGGGGAGCTGTTTTTT.

The V gene is TRBV20-1, the J gene TRBJ2-5; unclear D gene. The germline gives CDR1 DFQATT, CDR2 SNEGSKA (reference sequence). The CDR3 length is 11 residues. Trimming took off 6 bases at V and 4 bases at J, with 9 bases between the two ends. The CDR3 nucleotides read TGCAGTGCCACCCCGGGAGAGACCCAGTACTTC. As protein: CSATPGETQYF.

This clone came up a few times. This rearrangement joins TRBV11-2 to TRBJ2-3; no clear D gene. V was shortened by 4 bases and J by 5 bases, with 7 bases between the two germline ends. Germline-derived CDR1 and CDR2 are SGHAT and FQNNGV. The CDR3 length is 12 residues. The CDR3 here is CASSSLGDTQYF. CDR3 DNA: TGTGCCAGCAGCTCACTGGGAGATACGCAGTATTTT.

This clone was seen a handful of times. The chain couples TRBV29-1 to TRBJ2-3; D perhaps matches TRBD2 (6 bases). The V gene lost 3 bases and the J gene lost 6 bases, with 16 bases spanning the gap. Germline V CDR1 and CDR2: SQVTM, ANQGSEA. This CDR3 has 14 residues. The CDR3 sequence: CSVDTGEGRDTQYF. CDR3 bases: TGCAGCGTTGACACGGGAGAGGGACGCGATACGCAGTATTTT.

There are a few counts of this clone. The genes are TRBV29-1 and TRBJ2-2; D unclear. This CDR3 region has 11 residues. CDR1 and CDR2 (germline): SQVTM, ANQGSEA. The ends were cut back, 2 bases at V and 8 bases at J, with 6 bases in the middle. The CDR3 reads CSVEKWGELFF. The CDR3 DNA reads as TGCAGCGTTGAAAAATGGGGGGAGCTGTTTTTT.

V and J are TRBV29-1 and TRBJ1-2; TRBD1 matches at 11 bases. The length of the CDR3 is 12 residues. The germline V gene encodes CDR1 SQVTM and CDR2 ANQGSEA. Unmatched junction bases numbered 1, after V lost 4 bases and J lost 6 bases. The CDR3 DNA is TGCAGCGTTGGGACAGGGGGCCATGGCTACACCTTC. This codes for CSVGTGGHGYTF.

The chain recombines TRBV11-2 with TRBJ1-5; D is uncertain. Deletions cut 4 bases from V and 2 bases from J, with 12 bases between. Germline CDR1 is SGHAT and CDR2 is FQNNGV. This CDR3 is 15 amino acids long. Here the CDR3 reads CASSSAWGGNQPQHF. For the CDR3, the DNA is TGTGCCAGCAGCTCAGCGTGGGGAGGCAATCAGCCCCAGCATTTT.

The chain employs TRBV7-9 and TRBJ2-2; the D is unclear. CDR1 is SEHNR, CDR2 FQNEAQ, per germline (reference sequence). The CDR3 runs 15 residues. Trimming pared 0 bases from V and 0 bases from J, leaving 5 bases between. In DNA, the CDR3 is TGTGCCAGCAGCTTAGCGGGCTCGAACACCGGGGAGCTGTTTTTT. Amino acids: CASSLAGSNTGELFF.

The chain uses TRBV2 and TRBJ2-5; TRBD2 matches 13 bases. The V gene end was trimmed by 7 bases and the J gene end by 2 bases; junction bases not matched to a gene: 4. This CDR3 has 15 residues. Germline assignment: CDR1 SNHLY and CDR2 FYNNEI. The CDR3 region is CASTGTSGTQETQYF. DNA for the CDR3: TGTGCCAGCACCGGGACTAGCGGGACTCAAGAGACCCAGTACTTC.

This clone occurred a few times. The chain is built from TRBV5-1 and TRBJ2-2; tentative D call: TRBD1 (6 bases). The V and J ends lost 5 bases and 4 bases respectively, with 9 bases between them. The CDR3 has 13 residues. Per the germline V gene, CDR1 is SGHRS and CDR2 is YFSETQ. CDR3 sequence (DNA): TGCGCCAGCAGAACAGGGACCACCGGGGAGCTGTTTTTT. This translates into CASRTGTTGELFF.

This clone was seen a few times. The genes are TRBV7-9 and TRBJ2-1; D tentatively reads TRBD1 or TRBD2 (6 bases each). Between the trimmed V and J ends, which lost 1 base and 3 bases, there was a span of 16 bases. CDR1 and CDR2 (germline): SEHNR, FQNEAQ (reference sequence). The CDR3 contains 17 residues. The CDR3 DNA sequence: TGTGCCAGCAGCTTAGTCGGGGGCGGCTGGAACTACAATGAGCAGTTCTTC. Its protein product is CASSLVGGGWNYNEQFF. Full variable domain (rest looked up from reference TRBV7-9 and TRBJ2-1): DTGVSQNPRHKITKRGQNVTFRCDPISEHNRLYWYRQTLGQGPEFLTYFQNEAQLEKSRLLSDRFSAERPKGSFSTLEIQRTEQGDSAMYLCASSLVGGGWNYNEQFFGPGTRLTVL.

This clone was detected a few times. V and J are TRBV29-1 and TRBJ2-5, with D perhaps TRBD2 (7 bases). Germline loops: CDR1 SQVTM, CDR2 ANQGSEA. The CDR3 is 15 residues long. The V end was cut by 6 bases, the J end by 4 bases, with 21 bases between. CDR3 nucleotide sequence: TGCAGCGTCTGGGGAGGGGGTGGTTCAGGAGAGACCCAGTACTTC. Encoded protein: CSVWGGGGSGETQYF.

This chain connects TRBV5-4 to TRBJ2-1, with 9 bases fitting TRBD1. Germline V gives CDR1 SGHNT, CDR2 YYREEE (reference sequence). This CDR3 contains 15 residues. After removal of 4 bases from V and 8 bases from J, the junction contained 10 bases not matched to a gene. The CDR3 sequence: CASSPPHRQGDEQFF. The CDR3 region has the DNA TGTGCCAGCAGCCCCCCGCATCGACAGGGGGATGAGCAGTTCTTC.

The chain uses TRBV29-1 and TRBJ2-2, with 7 bases lining up with TRBD2. J gave up 6 bases and V 4 bases, and 8 bases lay outside the gene matches. The CDR3 length is 14 residues. Germline CDR1 and CDR2: SQVTM and ANQGSEA. The CDR3 sequence is CSVAVQGGAGELFF. The CDR3 bases are TGCAGCGTTGCCGTCCAGGGAGGGGCCGGGGAGCTGTTTTTT.

There are a few counts of this clone. This chain connects TRBV2 to TRBJ1-4; 7 bases align to TRBD1. CDR3 length: 15 residues. The V gene end was trimmed by 6 bases and the J gene end by 0 bases; junction bases not matched to a gene: 4. The V gene's germline CDR1 is SNHLY and CDR2 FYNNEI. The CDR3 DNA reads TGTGCCAGCAGCTTTACAGGGGCAACTAATGAAAAACTGTTTTTT. It encodes CASSFTGATNEKLFF.

Written as DNA, the CDR3 is TGCGCCAGCAGTCGAACGGGCAACAATGAGCAGTTCTTC. Translating it yields CASSRTGNNEQFF. The rearrangement uses TRBV23-1 and TRBJ2-1, with D uncertain. TRBV23-1 is sorted into the ORF group, with uncertain function. The CDR3 runs to 13 residues. V lost 4 bases, J lost 5 bases, and 9 bases lay in between.